This paragraph covers one TCR beta chain sequence. This clone's antigen is unknown. Within one base of it there is no much larger clone, and no base qualities were kept. From V the trimming removes 4 bases and from J it removes 7 bases, while the gene matches leave 8 bases of the junction unaccounted for. Sequences SGHNT (CDR1) and YYREEE (CDR2) are obtained from the germline V gene (reference sequence). Including cysteine and phenylalanine, the CDR3 has 15 amino acids. Left in the record is the CDR3 DNA by itself, 45 bases read in frame from the first base. The immunoSEQ Assay, a bias-controlled multiplex PCR, was used to amplify TCRbeta CDR3 regions from genomic DNA. The original pipeline was this. The number of nucleated cells in each sample was estimated from the amplification of reference gene primers within the assay. To quantify the absolute abundance of each unique TCRbeta CDR3 rearrangement, sequence reads were collapsed and filtered. For each sample, productive Simpson clonality was calculated by taking the square root of Simpson's diversity index across productive rearrangements. TCRdb limited this immuneACCESS table to in-frame rearrangements with V and J called. A share of clones is missing; checked studies link under half to unresolved V genes, and the rest is unexplained. That table furnishes V, J and clone size, whereas the DNA furnished D and trimming. For this sample the table gives a few hundred thousand clones, of which 65% to 90% were detected only once. The ten largest clones add up to approximately 5% of the sample.

The sample originates from a study of blood T cell repertoires in COVID-19 (dated by TCRdb to the early 2020s). As for the study more broadly: The collaborator samples originated in the United States, Italy and Spain and spanned the acute and convalescent phases of COVID-19. The material from the prospective study consisted of cDNA or gDNA derived from T cells, B-cell-depleted T cells, or PBMCs. Deeply sampled blood TCRbeta repertoires from subjects exposed to, actively infected with, or recovered from COVID-19 were included in the dataset. A freely available public database, intended as a resource for researchers studying the immune response to SARS-CoV-2, is where the repertoires were released. Samples were obtained from the ongoing ImmuneRACE study (first 160 participants) and from 1,254 subjects provided by 6 global collaborators. Nearly every sample came with metadata listing a de-identified subject ID, COVID-19 status, age in years and sex. Where HLA class I and class II types were available, the types were taken from metadata supplied by the sample provider, not from assay-based typing.

The collaborating institutions used their own protocols to collect whole blood in K2EDTA tubes. For TCRbeta analysis, collaborators shipped samples as frozen whole blood, isolated PBMCs, or DNA extracted from either of those sample types. Broad study findings and their caveats: The quantity of clinical and demographic metadata differed by source and by participant and was supplied without curation.

This sequence uses TRBV5-4 and TRBJ2-2; TRBD1 lines up with 9 middle nucleotides. Specimen: peripheral blood. This TCR derives from a man in his fifties with active or convalescent COVID-19. CDR3 reads: CASSPQRTGDGELFF. The bases read TGTGCCAGCAGCCCCCAGCGGACAGGGGACGGGGAGCTGTTTTTT.